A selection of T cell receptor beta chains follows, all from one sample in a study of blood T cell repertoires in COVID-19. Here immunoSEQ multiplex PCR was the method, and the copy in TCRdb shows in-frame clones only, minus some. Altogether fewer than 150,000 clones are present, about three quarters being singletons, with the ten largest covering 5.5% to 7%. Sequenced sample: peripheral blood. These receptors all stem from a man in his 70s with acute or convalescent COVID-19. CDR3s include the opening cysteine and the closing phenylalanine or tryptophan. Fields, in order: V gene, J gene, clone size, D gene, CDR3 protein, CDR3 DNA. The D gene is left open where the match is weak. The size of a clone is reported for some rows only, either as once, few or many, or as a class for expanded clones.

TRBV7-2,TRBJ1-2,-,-,CASSQTGQYGYTF,TGTGCCAGCAGCCAAACAGGGCAATATGGCTACACCTTC
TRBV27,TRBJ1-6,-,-,CASSLSPSGLDNSPLHF,TGTGCCAGCAGTTTATCCCCGTCGGGACTGGATAATTCACCCCTCCACTTT
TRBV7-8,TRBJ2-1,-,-,CASSLVRGGSYNEQFF,TGTGCCAGCAGCTTAGTACGGGGAGGTTCCTACAATGAGCAGTTCTTC
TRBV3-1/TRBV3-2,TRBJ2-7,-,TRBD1,CASSQGGGVGEQYF,TGTGCCAGCAGCCAAGGAGGGGGCGTCGGGGAGCAGTACTTC
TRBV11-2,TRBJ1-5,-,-,CASSLGSGYGNQPQHF,TGTGCCAGCAGCTTAGGTTCAGGTTATGGTAATCAGCCCCAGCATTTT
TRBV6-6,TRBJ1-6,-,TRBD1,CASSRRDRSSYNSPLHF,TGTGCCAGCAGTCGCCGGGACAGGAGCTCCTATAATTCACCCCTCCACTTT
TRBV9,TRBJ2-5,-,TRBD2,CASSPRLAGGRSASETQYF,TGTGCCAGCAGCCCCCGACTAGCGGGGGGGCGTTCTGCATCAGAGACCCAGTACTTC
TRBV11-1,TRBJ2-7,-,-,CASSLAPVNSGDSYEQYF,TGTGCCAGCAGCTTAGCCCCCGTTAATAGCGGCGACTCCTACGAGCAGTACTTC
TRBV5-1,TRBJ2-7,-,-,CASSLEAGPGEQYF,TGCGCCAGCAGCTTGGAAGCGGGTCCCGGAGAGCAGTACTTC
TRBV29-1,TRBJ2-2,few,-,CSVRVPSSAGELFF,TGCAGCGTTCGTGTCCCCTCGAGCGCCGGGGAGCTGTTTTTT
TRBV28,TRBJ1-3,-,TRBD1,CASSSPGGNTGNTIYF,TGTGCCAGCAGTTCCCCAGGGGGCAATACGGGAAACACCATATATTTT
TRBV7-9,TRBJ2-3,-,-,CASSPAGISTDTQYF,TGTGCCAGCAGCCCCGCGGGGATAAGCACAGATACGCAGTATTTT
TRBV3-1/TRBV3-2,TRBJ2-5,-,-,CASSQMPQGQETQYF,TGTGCCAGCAGCCAAATGCCTCAGGGACAAGAGACCCAGTACTTC
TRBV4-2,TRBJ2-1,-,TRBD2,CASSQGTSGRRQFF,TGTGCCAGCAGCCAAGGGACTAGCGGGAGGAGGCAGTTCTTC
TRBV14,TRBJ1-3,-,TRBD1,CASSQQGARGNTIYF,TGTGCCAGCAGCCAACAGGGGGCGAGAGGAAACACCATATATTTT
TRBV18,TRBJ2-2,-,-,CASSPRELSGELFF,TGTGCCAGCTCACCACGGGAGCTTTCCGGGGAGCTGTTTTTT
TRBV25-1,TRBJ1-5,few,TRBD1,CASSGTGNQPQHF,TGTGCCAGCTCCGGGACAGGGAATCAGCCCCAGCATTTT
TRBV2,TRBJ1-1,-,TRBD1,CASSAEGQGTEAFF,TGTGCCAGCAGTGCAGAGGGACAGGGCACTGAAGCTTTCTTT
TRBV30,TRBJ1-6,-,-,CAWSRSPQSSYNSPLHF,TGTGCCTGGAGTAGGAGCCCCCAGAGCTCCTATAATTCACCCCTCCACTTT
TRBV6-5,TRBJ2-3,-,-,CASSLKADSDTQYF,TGTGCCAGCAGTTTAAAAGCCGATTCCGATACGCAGTATTTT
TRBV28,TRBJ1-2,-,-,CASSLRTLYGYTF,TGTGCCAGCAGTTTGCGGACACTTTATGGCTACACCTTC
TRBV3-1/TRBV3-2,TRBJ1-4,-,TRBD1,CASSPPGQGYEKLFF,TGTGCCAGCAGCCCCCCGGGACAGGGTTATGAAAAACTGTTTTTT
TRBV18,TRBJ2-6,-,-,CASSPSSGSGANVLTF,TGTGCCAGCTCACCCTCCTCAGGGTCTGGGGCCAACGTCCTGACTTTC
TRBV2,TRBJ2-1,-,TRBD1,CASREDRGSYNEQFF,TGTGCCAGCAGAGAAGACAGGGGTTCCTACAATGAGCAGTTCTTC
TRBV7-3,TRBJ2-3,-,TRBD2,CASSLAGVRTDTQYF,TGTGCCAGCAGCCTAGCGGGAGTTCGGACAGATACGCAGTATTTT
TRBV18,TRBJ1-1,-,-,CASSLNSPMNTEAFF,TGTGCCAGCTCCTTGAACAGTCCCATGAACACTGAAGCTTTCTTT
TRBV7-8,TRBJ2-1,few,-,CASSLARTTTTYNEQFF,TGTGCCAGCAGCTTAGCGCGCACGACAACCACCTACAATGAGCAGTTCTTC
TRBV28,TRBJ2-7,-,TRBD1,CASSYRDRYYEQYF,TGTGCCAGCAGTTACCGGGACAGATACTACGAGCAGTACTTC
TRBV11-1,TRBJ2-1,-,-,CASSLVGSGSYNEQFF,TGTGCCAGCAGCTTAGTTGGGAGCGGGTCCTACAATGAGCAGTTCTTC
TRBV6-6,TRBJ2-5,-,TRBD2,CASRRYPGTSGAETQYF,TGTGCCAGCAGGCGATACCCCGGGACTAGCGGGGCCGAGACCCAGTACTTC
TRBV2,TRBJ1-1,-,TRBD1,CASSLPGQDSEAFF,TGTGCCAGCAGTCTACCGGGACAGGATTCCGAAGCTTTCTTT
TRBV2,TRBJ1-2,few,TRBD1,CASGGTGDGYTF,TGTGCCAGCGGCGGGACAGGGGACGGCTACACCTTC
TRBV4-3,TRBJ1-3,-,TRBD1,CASSQVFYFRDRIRPSGNTIYF,TGCGCCAGCAGCCAAGTCTTCTATTTCCGGGACAGGATTCGTCCGTCTGGAAACACCATATATTTT
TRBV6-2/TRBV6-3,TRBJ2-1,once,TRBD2,CASSYGERGPPLLEQFF,TGTGCCAGCAGTTACGGTGAGCGGGGTCCCCCCTTATTGGAGCAGTTCTTC
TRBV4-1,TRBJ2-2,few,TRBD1,CASSQTGGYYTGELFF,TGCGCCAGCAGCCAGACAGGGGGTTATTACACCGGGGAGCTGTTTTTT
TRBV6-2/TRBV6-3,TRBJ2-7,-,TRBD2,CASSSSHGTRFSYEQYF,TGTGCCAGCAGTTCCTCTCACGGGACTAGATTTTCCTACGAGCAGTACTTC
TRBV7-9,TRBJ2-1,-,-,CASSAREPMTDGPNEQFF,TGTGCCAGCAGTGCTAGAGAGCCGATGACTGACGGTCCCAATGAGCAGTTCTTC
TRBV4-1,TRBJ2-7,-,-,CASSQDAQGHEQYF,TGCGCCAGCAGCCAAGATGCACAGGGCCACGAGCAGTACTTC
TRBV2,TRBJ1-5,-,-,CASRAQGSNQPQHF,TGTGCCAGCAGAGCCCAGGGATCCAATCAGCCCCAGCATTTT
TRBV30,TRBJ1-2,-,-,CAWTIGTRVSYTF,TGTGCCTGGACGATCGGTACGCGAGTAAGCTACACCTTC
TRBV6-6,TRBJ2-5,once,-,CASSARGNSEETQYF,TGTGCCAGCAGTGCCCGAGGAAATTCGGAAGAGACCCAGTACTTC
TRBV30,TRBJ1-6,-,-,CAWGTQFRSPLHF,TGTGCCTGGGGGACACAGTTTCGGTCACCCCTCCACTTT
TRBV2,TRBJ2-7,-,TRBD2,CASSGGGYEQYF,TGTGCCAGCAGTGGGGGAGGGTACGAGCAGTACTTC
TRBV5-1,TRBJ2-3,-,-,CASSLAGRASTDTQYF,TGCGCCAGCAGCTTGGCGGGCAGGGCTAGCACAGATACGCAGTATTTT
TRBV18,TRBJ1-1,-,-,CASSPLQEGTEAFF,TGTGCCAGCTCACCATTGCAGGAGGGCACTGAAGCTTTCTTT
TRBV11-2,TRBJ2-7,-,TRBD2,CASSLGSSSGSQSYEQYF,TGTGCCAGCAGCTTAGGGTCGTCTAGCGGGAGCCAGTCCTACGAGCAGTACTTC
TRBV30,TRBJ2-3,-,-,CAWSPDLADTQYF,TGTGCCTGGAGCCCGGACTTGGCAGATACGCAGTATTTT
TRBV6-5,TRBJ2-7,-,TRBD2,CASSYSRGGDEQYF,TGTGCCAGCAGTTACTCACGCGGGGGAGACGAGCAGTACTTC
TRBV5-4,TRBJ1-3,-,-,CASSLDGGRNTIYF,TGTGCCAGCAGCTTGGACGGAGGTAGAAACACCATATATTTT
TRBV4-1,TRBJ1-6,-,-,CASSQDGKRESLHSPLHF,TGCGCCAGCAGCCAAGATGGTAAACGCGAAAGTCTACATTCACCCCTCCACTTT
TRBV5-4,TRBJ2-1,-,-,CASSAQGGDYNEQFF,TGTGCCAGCAGCGCACAGGGAGGGGATTACAATGAGCAGTTCTTC
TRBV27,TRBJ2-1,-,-,CASSLWAGAEQFF,TGTGCCAGCAGTTTATGGGCAGGCGCTGAGCAGTTCTTC